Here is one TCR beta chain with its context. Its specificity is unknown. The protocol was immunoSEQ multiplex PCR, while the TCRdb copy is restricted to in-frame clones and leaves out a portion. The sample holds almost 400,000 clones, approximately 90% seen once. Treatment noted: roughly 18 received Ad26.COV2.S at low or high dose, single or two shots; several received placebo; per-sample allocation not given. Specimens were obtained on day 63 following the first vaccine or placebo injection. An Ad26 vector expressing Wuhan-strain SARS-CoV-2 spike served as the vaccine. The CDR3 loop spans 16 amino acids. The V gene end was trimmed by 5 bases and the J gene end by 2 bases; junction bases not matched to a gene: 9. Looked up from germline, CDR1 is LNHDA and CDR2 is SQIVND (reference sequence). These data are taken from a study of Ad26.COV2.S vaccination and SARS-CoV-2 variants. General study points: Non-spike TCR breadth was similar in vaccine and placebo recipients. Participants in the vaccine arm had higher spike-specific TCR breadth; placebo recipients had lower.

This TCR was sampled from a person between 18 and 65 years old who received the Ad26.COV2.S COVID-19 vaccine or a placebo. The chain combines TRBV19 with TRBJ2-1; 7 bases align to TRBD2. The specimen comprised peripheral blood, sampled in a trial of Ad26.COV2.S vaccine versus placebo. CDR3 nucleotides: TGTGCCAGTAGTGTGACTAGCTTTGCCACCTACAATGAGCAGTTCTTC. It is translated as CASSVTSFATYNEQFF.